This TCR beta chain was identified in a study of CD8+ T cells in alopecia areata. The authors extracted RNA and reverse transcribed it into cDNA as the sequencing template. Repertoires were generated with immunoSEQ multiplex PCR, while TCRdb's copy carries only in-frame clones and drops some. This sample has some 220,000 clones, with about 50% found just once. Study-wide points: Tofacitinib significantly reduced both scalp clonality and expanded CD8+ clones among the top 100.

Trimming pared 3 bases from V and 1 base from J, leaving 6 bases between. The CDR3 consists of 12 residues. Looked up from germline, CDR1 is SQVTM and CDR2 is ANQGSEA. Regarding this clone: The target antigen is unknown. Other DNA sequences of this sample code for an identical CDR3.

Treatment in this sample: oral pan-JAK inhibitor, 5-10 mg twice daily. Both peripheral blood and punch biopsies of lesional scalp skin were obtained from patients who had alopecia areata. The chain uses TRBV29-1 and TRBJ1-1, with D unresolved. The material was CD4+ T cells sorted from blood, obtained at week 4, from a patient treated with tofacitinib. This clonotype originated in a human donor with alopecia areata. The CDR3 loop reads CSVDRSNTEAFF. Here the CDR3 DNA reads TGCAGCGTTGATAGGTCGAACACTGAAGCTTTCTTT.